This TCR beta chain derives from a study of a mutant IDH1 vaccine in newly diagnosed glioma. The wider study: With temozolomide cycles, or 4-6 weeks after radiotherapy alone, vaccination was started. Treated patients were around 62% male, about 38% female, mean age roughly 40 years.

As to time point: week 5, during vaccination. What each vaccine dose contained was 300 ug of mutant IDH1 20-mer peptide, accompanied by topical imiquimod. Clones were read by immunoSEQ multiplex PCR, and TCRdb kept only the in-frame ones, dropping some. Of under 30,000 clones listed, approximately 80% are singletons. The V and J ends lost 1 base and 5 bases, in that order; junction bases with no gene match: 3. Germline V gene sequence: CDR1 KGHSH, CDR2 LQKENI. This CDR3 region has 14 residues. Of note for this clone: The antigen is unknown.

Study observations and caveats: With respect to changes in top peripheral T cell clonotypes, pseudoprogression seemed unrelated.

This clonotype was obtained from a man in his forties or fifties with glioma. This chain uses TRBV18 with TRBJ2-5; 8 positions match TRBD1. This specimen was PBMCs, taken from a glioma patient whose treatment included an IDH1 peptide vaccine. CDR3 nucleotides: TGTGCCAGCTCACCACTCAGACAGGGGGAGACCCAGTACTTC. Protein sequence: CASSPLRQGETQYF.